The rows below give T cell receptor beta chains drawn from one sample of a study of cytomegalovirus exposure and HLA in healthy donors. This table comes from immunoSEQ multiplex PCR, and its TCRdb copy is limited to in-frame clones, with some not included. The profile shows about 130,000 clones, about 79% of them singletons. The sequenced material came from PBMCs. The receptors were sampled from a female donor in good health and CMV-seropositive. Each CDR3 is given with its conserved first and last residue. The D gene is left open where the match is weak. A clone size is listed for some rows: how often the clone was seen (once, few, many), or a class if it is expanded.

v_gene: TRBV18
d_gene: TRBD1
abundance: .
j_gene: TRBJ2-3
CDR3nt: TGTGCCAGCTCCCCCGGGACAGGAGCGGATACGCAGTATTTT
CDR3aa: CASSPGTGADTQYF

v_gene: TRBV11-2
d_gene: TRBD1
abundance: .
j_gene: TRBJ1-5
CDR3nt: TGTGCCAGCAGCAAGAGGACAGGGCATAGCAATCAGCCCCAGCATTTT
CDR3aa: CASSKRTGHSNQPQHF

v_gene: TRBV5-1
d_gene: .
abundance: .
j_gene: TRBJ2-7
CDR3nt: TGCGCCAGCAGCCCCGGGACTCCCAGCTCCTACGAGCAGTACTTC
CDR3aa: CASSPGTPSSYEQYF

v_gene: TRBV29-1
d_gene: TRBD1
abundance: .
j_gene: TRBJ1-4
CDR3nt: TGCAGCGCCCTGGGGACAGCAACTAATGAAAAACTGTTTTTT
CDR3aa: CSALGTATNEKLFF

v_gene: TRBV27
d_gene: TRBD1
abundance: .
j_gene: TRBJ1-4
CDR3nt: TGTGCCAGCAGAAGCCTGGGCGCGACAGGGCACGAAAAACTGTTTTTT
CDR3aa: CASRSLGATGHEKLFF

v_gene: TRBV28
d_gene: .
abundance: .
j_gene: TRBJ1-4
CDR3nt: TGTGCCAGCAGTTCCGACTCTTATGAAAAACTGTTTTTT
CDR3aa: CASSSDSYEKLFF

v_gene: TRBV7-9
d_gene: .
abundance: .
j_gene: TRBJ1-3
CDR3nt: TGTGCCAGCAGCCGACCCCAGAACAGGGGAAACACCATATATTTT
CDR3aa: CASSRPQNRGNTIYF

v_gene: TRBV13
d_gene: TRBD1
abundance: .
j_gene: TRBJ1-2
CDR3nt: TGTGCCAGCAGCTCACCGGGACAGGGCTATGGCTACACCTTC
CDR3aa: CASSSPGQGYGYTF

v_gene: TRBV6-1
d_gene: .
abundance: .
j_gene: TRBJ2-7
CDR3nt: TGTGCCAGCAGTTCCCTAGACTCCTACGAGCAGTACTTC
CDR3aa: CASSSLDSYEQYF

v_gene: TRBV5-6
d_gene: .
abundance: .
j_gene: TRBJ2-3
CDR3nt: TGTGCCAGCAGCTTGGCAGGAGGTGGGGATACGCAGTATTTT
CDR3aa: CASSLAGGGDTQYF

v_gene: TRBV13
d_gene: .
abundance: .
j_gene: TRBJ1-6
CDR3nt: TGTGCCAGCAAAGGGGCAGATTCACCCCTCCACTTT
CDR3aa: CASKGADSPLHF

v_gene: TRBV28
d_gene: .
abundance: .
j_gene: TRBJ2-7
CDR3nt: TGTGCCAGCAGTTTGGGCACGTCCTACGAGCAGTACTTC
CDR3aa: CASSLGTSYEQYF

v_gene: TRBV5-1
d_gene: TRBD1
abundance: .
j_gene: TRBJ2-7
CDR3nt: TGCGCCAGCAGCTTAATACAGGGGCCCTCCTACGAGCAGTACTTC
CDR3aa: CASSLIQGPSYEQYF

v_gene: TRBV5-1
d_gene: .
abundance: .
j_gene: TRBJ2-1
CDR3nt: TGCGCCAGCAGCTTACTAGTAGGCAATGAGCAGTTCTTC
CDR3aa: CASSLLVGNEQFF

v_gene: TRBV18
d_gene: TRBD1
abundance: few
j_gene: TRBJ2-7
CDR3nt: TGTGCCAGCTCACAGGGGACAGGGGTGACCGAGCAGTACTTC
CDR3aa: CASSQGTGVTEQYF

v_gene: TRBV28
d_gene: .
abundance: .
j_gene: TRBJ1-1
CDR3nt: TGTGCCAGCAGTCCGACGACAGGACCGAACACTGAAGCTTTCTTT
CDR3aa: CASSPTTGPNTEAFF

v_gene: TRBV5-1
d_gene: TRBD2
abundance: once
j_gene: TRBJ2-2
CDR3nt: TGCGCCAGCAGCGGACTAGCGTCCCACGGGGAGCTGTTTTTT
CDR3aa: CASSGLASHGELFF

v_gene: TRBV5-5
d_gene: .
abundance: .
j_gene: TRBJ2-4
CDR3nt: TGTGCCAGCAGCCCAGGAGGCATTCAGTACTTC
CDR3aa: CASSPGGIQYF

v_gene: TRBV11-3
d_gene: TRBD1
abundance: few
j_gene: TRBJ1-1
CDR3nt: TGTGCCAGCAGCGTAGCAGGGGGTTCTGAAGCTTTCTTT
CDR3aa: CASSVAGGSEAFF

v_gene: TRBV11-2
d_gene: TRBD2
abundance: once
j_gene: TRBJ2-2
CDR3nt: TGTGCCAGCAGCGGGATAGCGGGAGTAGGAACCGGGGAGCTGTTTTTT
CDR3aa: CASSGIAGVGTGELFF

v_gene: TRBV10-3
d_gene: .
abundance: .
j_gene: TRBJ2-2
CDR3nt: TGTGCCATCAGAGGCACCGATGGAGACTCTACCGGGGAGCTGTTTTTT
CDR3aa: CAIRGTDGDSTGELFF

v_gene: TRBV29-1
d_gene: TRBD1
abundance: .
j_gene: TRBJ1-2
CDR3nt: TGCAGCGTACAAGTGAACAGGGGTGCTAACTATGGCTACACCTTC
CDR3aa: CSVQVNRGANYGYTF

v_gene: TRBV15
d_gene: TRBD2
abundance: .
j_gene: TRBJ2-1
CDR3nt: TGTGCCACCAGCAGCCCCACTAGCGGGCATGAGCAGTTCTTC
CDR3aa: CATSSPTSGHEQFF

v_gene: TRBV5-1
d_gene: .
abundance: .
j_gene: TRBJ2-7
CDR3nt: TGCGCCAGCAGCTTGGAACCTAACTACGAGCAGTACTTC
CDR3aa: CASSLEPNYEQYF

v_gene: TRBV30
d_gene: TRBD1
abundance: .
j_gene: TRBJ1-3
CDR3nt: TGTGCCTGGCAGACAGGGCTTGGAAACACCATATATTTT
CDR3aa: CAWQTGLGNTIYF

v_gene: TRBV4-1
d_gene: TRBD1
abundance: .
j_gene: TRBJ2-1
CDR3nt: TGCGCCAGCAGCCAATTAACCGGGACAGGTACCTACAATGAGCAGTTCTTC
CDR3aa: CASSQLTGTGTYNEQFF

v_gene: TRBV6-1
d_gene: .
abundance: .
j_gene: TRBJ1-1
CDR3nt: TGTGCCAGCAGTAACACAATGGCCCACACTGAAGCTTTCTTT
CDR3aa: CASSNTMAHTEAFF

v_gene: TRBV6-5
d_gene: .
abundance: few
j_gene: TRBJ1-2
CDR3nt: TGTGCCAGCAGTTACGAGGGAGAACTGGACTATGGCTACACCTTC
CDR3aa: CASSYEGELDYGYTF

v_gene: TRBV7-2
d_gene: .
abundance: .
j_gene: TRBJ2-7
CDR3nt: TGTGCCAGCAGCTTAGAGGCAACGGGAGTCACCTACGAGCAGTACTTC
CDR3aa: CASSLEATGVTYEQYF

v_gene: TRBV11-3
d_gene: TRBD1
abundance: .
j_gene: TRBJ2-2
CDR3nt: TGTGCCAGCAGTGCCTCCGGGACAGGGAAAAACACCGGGGAGCTGTTTTTT
CDR3aa: CASSASGTGKNTGELFF

v_gene: TRBV28
d_gene: .
abundance: .
j_gene: TRBJ2-2
CDR3nt: TGTGCCATCCGGGTGCCGAACACCGGGGAGCTGTTTTTT
CDR3aa: CAIRVPNTGELFF

v_gene: TRBV2
d_gene: .
abundance: .
j_gene: TRBJ2-5
CDR3nt: TGTGCCAGCAGTGAGCGAATTCAAGAGACCCAGTACTTC
CDR3aa: CASSERIQETQYF

v_gene: TRBV29-1
d_gene: TRBD1
abundance: .
j_gene: TRBJ2-7
CDR3nt: TGCAGCGCCCGGGGAGAGACAGGGGAGTCCTACGCGCAGTACTTC
CDR3aa: CSARGETGESYAQYF

v_gene: TRBV4-1
d_gene: .
abundance: .
j_gene: TRBJ1-2
CDR3nt: TGCGCCAGCAGCCAAGATGACAGGACTAACTATGGCTACACCTTC
CDR3aa: CASSQDDRTNYGYTF

v_gene: TRBV5-1
d_gene: .
abundance: once
j_gene: TRBJ2-3
CDR3nt: TGCGCCAGCAGCAAAGGACAGCCCACAGATACGCAGTATTTT
CDR3aa: CASSKGQPTDTQYF

v_gene: TRBV18
d_gene: .
abundance: .
j_gene: TRBJ2-7
CDR3nt: TGTGCCAGCTCACCTGCGGGGTCATACGAGCAGTACTTC
CDR3aa: CASSPAGSYEQYF

v_gene: TRBV7-9
d_gene: .
abundance: few
j_gene: TRBJ1-1
CDR3nt: TGTGCCTGCGGGACGCAGAACACTGAAGCTTTCTTT
CDR3aa: CACGTQNTEAFF

v_gene: TRBV7-6
d_gene: .
abundance: .
j_gene: TRBJ1-2
CDR3nt: TGTGCCAGCAGCTTAGACTTTAGGTACAGGAGAACCTATGGCTACACCTTC
CDR3aa: CASSLDFRYRRTYGYTF

v_gene: TRBV7-9
d_gene: .
abundance: .
j_gene: TRBJ1-6
CDR3nt: TGTGCCAGCAGCTTGGGCGGGGCGAATTCACCCCTCCACTTT
CDR3aa: CASSLGGANSPLHF

v_gene: TRBV29-1
d_gene: TRBD1
abundance: .
j_gene: TRBJ2-3
CDR3nt: TGCAGCGTCGTACTGACAGGGCTAGCTAGCACAGATACGCAGTATTTT
CDR3aa: CSVVLTGLASTDTQYF

v_gene: TRBV25-1
d_gene: .
abundance: .
j_gene: TRBJ2-7
CDR3nt: TGTGCCAGCAGTGAATATGGGGGCACCTACGAGCAGTACTTC
CDR3aa: CASSEYGGTYEQYF